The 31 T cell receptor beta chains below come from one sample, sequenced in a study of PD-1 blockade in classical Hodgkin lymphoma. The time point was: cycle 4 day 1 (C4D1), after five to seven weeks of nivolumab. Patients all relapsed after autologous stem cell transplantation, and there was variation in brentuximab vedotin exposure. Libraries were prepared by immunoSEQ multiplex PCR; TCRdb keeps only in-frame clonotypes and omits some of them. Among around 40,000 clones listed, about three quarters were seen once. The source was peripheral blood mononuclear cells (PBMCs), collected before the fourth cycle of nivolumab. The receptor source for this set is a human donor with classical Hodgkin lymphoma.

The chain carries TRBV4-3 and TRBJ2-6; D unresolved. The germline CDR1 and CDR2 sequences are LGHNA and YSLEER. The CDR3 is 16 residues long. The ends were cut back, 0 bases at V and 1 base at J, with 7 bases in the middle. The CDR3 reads CASSQDMGSGANVLTF. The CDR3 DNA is TGCGCCAGCAGCCAAGATATGGGTTCTGGGGCCAACGTCCTGACTTTC.

CDR3: CASSSAGQGLSSYEQYF. The CDR3 region has the DNA TGTGCCAGCAGCTCCGCAGGACAGGGTTTAAGCTCCTACGAGCAGTACTTC. The chain joins TRBV5-5 to TRBJ2-7, with 8 nucleotides matching TRBD1. V was clipped by 3 bases and J by 0 bases; unmatched bases: 11. CDR1 and CDR2 (germline): SGHKS, YYEKEE (reference sequence). The CDR3 is 17 residues long. Using reference TRBV5-5 and TRBJ2-7 for the parts outside the CDR3, the full variable domain is DAGVTQSPTHLIKTRGQQVTLRCSPISGHKSVSWYQQVLGQGPQFIFQYYEKEERGRGNFPDRFSARQFPNYSSELNVNALLLGDSALYLCASSSAGQGLSSYEQYFGPGTRLTVT.

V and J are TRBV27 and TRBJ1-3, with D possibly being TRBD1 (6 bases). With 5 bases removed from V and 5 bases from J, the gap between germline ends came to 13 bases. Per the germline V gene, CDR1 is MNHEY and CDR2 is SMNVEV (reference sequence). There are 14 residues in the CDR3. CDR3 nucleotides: TGTGCCAGCAGTCCACAGGGTGCTCGAAACACCATATATTTT. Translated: CASSPQGARNTIYF.

CDR3 loop: CATTEPGQGNIQYF. Written as DNA, the CDR3 is TGTGCCACCACCGAACCGGGACAGGGAAACATTCAGTACTTC. The chain carries TRBV6-5 and TRBJ2-4; TRBD1 aligns across 9 bases. The CDR3 has 14 amino acids. From germline, CDR1 is MNHEY and CDR2 SVGAGI. J gave up 6 bases and V 10 bases, and 10 bases lay outside the gene matches.

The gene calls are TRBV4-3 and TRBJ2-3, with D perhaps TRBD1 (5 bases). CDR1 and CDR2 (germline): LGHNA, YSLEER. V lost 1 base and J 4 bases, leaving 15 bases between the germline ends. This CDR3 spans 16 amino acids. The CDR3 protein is CASSQVRSIGADTQYF. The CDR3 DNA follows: TGCGCCAGCAGCCAAGTACGATCTATAGGGGCAGATACGCAGTATTTT.

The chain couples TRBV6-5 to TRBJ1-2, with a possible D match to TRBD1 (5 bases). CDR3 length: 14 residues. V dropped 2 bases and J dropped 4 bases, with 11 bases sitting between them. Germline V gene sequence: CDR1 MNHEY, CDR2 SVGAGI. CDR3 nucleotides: TGTGCCAGCAGTTACGTTTCGGGGGTCTATGGCTACACCTTC. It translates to CASSYVSGVYGYTF.

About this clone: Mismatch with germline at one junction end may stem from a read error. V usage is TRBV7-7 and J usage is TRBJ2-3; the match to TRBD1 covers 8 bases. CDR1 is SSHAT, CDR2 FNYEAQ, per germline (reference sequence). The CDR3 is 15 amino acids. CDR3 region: CASSLGQGPQNTQYF. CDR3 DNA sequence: TGTGCTAGCAGCTTAGGACAGGGCCCTCAAAATACGCAGTATTTT.

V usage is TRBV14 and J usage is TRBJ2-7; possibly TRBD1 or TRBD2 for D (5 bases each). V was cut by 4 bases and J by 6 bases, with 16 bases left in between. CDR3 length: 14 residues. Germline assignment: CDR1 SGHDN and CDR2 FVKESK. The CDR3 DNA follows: TGTGCCAGCAGCCCACGACTAAGGGGAAGCGAGCAGTACTTC. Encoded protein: CASSPRLRGSEQYF.

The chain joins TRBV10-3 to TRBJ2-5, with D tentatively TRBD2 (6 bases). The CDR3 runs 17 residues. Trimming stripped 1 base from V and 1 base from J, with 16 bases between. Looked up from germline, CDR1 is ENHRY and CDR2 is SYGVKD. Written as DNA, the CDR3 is TGTGCCATCAGTGAGTGGGGGACGGGGGAGTCCCAAGAGACCCAGTACTTC. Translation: CAISEWGTGESQETQYF.

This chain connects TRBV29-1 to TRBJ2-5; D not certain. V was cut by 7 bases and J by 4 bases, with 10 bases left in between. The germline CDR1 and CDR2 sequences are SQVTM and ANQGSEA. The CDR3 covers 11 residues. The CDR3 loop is CSGKGSETQYF. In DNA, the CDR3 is TGCAGCGGGAAAGGGTCAGAGACCCAGTACTTC.

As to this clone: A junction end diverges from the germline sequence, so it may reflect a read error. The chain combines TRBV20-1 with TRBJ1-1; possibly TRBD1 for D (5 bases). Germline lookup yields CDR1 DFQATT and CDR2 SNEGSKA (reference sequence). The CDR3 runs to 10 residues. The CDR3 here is CSARGDGLVF. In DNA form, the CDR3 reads TGCAGTGCTAGGGGGGACGGGCTGGTCTTT.

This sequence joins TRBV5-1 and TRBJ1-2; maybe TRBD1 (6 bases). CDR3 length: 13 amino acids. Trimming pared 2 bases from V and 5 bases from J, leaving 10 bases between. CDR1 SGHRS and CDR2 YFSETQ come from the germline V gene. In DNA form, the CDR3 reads TGCGCCAGCAGCTTTTCAGGGGAGTATGGCTACACCTTC. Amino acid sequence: CASSFSGEYGYTF.

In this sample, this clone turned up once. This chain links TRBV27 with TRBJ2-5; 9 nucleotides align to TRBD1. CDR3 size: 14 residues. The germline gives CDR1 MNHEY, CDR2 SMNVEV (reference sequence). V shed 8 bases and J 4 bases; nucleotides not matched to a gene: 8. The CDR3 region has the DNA TGTGCCAGCGGGACAGGGCGGTGGGGAGAGACCCAGTACTTC. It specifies CASGTGRWGETQYF.

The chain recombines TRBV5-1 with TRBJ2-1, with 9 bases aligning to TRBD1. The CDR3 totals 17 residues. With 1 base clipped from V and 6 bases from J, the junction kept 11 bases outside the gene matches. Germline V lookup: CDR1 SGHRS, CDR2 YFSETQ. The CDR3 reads CASSLLSVTGGGNEQFF. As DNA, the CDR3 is TGCGCCAGCAGCTTGTTGTCCGTGACAGGGGGTGGCAATGAGCAGTTCTTC.

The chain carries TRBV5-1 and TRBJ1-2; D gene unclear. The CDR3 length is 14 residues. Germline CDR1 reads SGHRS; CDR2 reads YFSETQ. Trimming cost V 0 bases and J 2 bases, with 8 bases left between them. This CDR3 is CASSLGGGNYGYTF. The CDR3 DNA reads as TGCGCCAGCAGCTTGGGAGGAGGAAACTATGGCTACACCTTC.

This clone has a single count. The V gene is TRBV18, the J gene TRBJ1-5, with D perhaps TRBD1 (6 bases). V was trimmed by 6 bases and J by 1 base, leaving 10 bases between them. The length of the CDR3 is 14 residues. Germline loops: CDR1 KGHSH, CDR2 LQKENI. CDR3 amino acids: CASSETGSNQPQHF. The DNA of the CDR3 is TGTGCCAGCTCGGAAACAGGGAGCAATCAGCCCCAGCATTTT.

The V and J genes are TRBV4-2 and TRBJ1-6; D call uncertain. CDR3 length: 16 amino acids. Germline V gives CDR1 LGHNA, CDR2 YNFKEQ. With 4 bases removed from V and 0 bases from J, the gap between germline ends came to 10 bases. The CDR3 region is CASSLMGASYNSPLHF. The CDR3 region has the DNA TGTGCCAGCAGCCTCATGGGAGCCTCCTATAATTCACCCCTCCACTTT.

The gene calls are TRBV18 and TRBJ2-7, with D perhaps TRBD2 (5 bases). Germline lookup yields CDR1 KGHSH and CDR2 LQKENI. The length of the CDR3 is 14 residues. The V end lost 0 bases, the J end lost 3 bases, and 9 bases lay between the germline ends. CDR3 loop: CASSPPVAGYEQYF. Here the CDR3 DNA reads TGTGCCAGCTCACCACCTGTCGCGGGCTACGAGCAGTACTTC.

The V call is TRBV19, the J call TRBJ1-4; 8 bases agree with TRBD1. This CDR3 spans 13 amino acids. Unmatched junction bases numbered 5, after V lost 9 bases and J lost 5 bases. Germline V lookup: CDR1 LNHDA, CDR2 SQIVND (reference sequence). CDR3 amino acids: CARTTGDNEKLFF. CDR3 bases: TGTGCCAGAACGACAGGGGACAATGAAAAACTGTTTTTT. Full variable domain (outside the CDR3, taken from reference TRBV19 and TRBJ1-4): DGGITQSPKYLFRKEGQNVTLSCEQNLNHDAMYWYRQDPGQGLRLIYYSQIVNDFQKGDIAEGYSVSREKKESFPLTVTSAQKNPTAFYLCARTTGDNEKLFFGSGTQLSVL.

CDR3 protein: CASKQGPSSYEQYF. The CDR3 DNA reads TGCGCCAGCAAACAGGGTCCTTCCTCCTACGAGCAGTACTTC. The genes are TRBV4-1 and TRBJ2-7, with a tentative D call TRBD1 (6 bases). With 7 bases removed from V and 0 bases from J, the gap between germline ends came to 13 bases. CDR3 length: 14 residues. CDR1 is MGHRA, CDR2 YSYEKL, per germline.

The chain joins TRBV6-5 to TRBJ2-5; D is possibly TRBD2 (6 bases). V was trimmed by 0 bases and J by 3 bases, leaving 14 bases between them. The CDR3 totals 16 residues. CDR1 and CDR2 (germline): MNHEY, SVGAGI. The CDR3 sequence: CASSYSTSLGEETQYF. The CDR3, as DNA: TGTGCCAGCAGTTACTCGACTAGTTTAGGGGAAGAGACCCAGTACTTC.

The CDR3 sequence: CASSPRQVYEQYF. The CDR3 DNA is TGTGCCAGCAGCCCACGACAGGTCTACGAGCAGTACTTC. The V gene is TRBV7-9, the J gene TRBJ2-7; weak D call: TRBD1 (6 bases). The germline gives CDR1 SEHNR, CDR2 FQNEAQ (reference sequence). Trimming took off 5 bases at V and 3 bases at J, with 11 bases between the two ends. This CDR3 contains 13 residues.

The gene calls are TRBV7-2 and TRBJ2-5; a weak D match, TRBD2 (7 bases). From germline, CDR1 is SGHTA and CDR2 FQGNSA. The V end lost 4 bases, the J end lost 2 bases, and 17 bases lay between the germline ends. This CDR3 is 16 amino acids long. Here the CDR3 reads CASSSMGRGPQETQYF. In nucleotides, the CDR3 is TGTGCCAGCAGCTCTATGGGGCGGGGGCCGCAAGAGACCCAGTACTTC. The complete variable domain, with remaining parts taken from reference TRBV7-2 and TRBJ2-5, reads GAGVSQSPSNKVTEKGKDVELRCDPISGHTALYWYRQSLGQGLEFLIYFQGNSAPDKSGLPSDRFSAERTGGSVSTLTIQRTQQEDSAVYLCASSSMGRGPQETQYFGPGTRLLVL.

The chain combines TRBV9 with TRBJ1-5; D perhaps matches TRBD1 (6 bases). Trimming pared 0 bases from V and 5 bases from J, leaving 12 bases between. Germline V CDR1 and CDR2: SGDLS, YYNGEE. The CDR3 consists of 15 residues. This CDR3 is CASSVEGELDQPQHF. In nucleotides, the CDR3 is TGTGCCAGCAGCGTAGAGGGGGAGTTGGATCAGCCCCAGCATTTT.

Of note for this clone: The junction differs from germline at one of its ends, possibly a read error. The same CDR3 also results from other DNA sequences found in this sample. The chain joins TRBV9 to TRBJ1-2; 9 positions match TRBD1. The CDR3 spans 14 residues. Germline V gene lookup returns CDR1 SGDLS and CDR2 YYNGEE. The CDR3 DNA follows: TGCGCCAGCAGCCCGGGGGACAGGGCTTATGGCTACACCTTC. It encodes CASSPGDRAYGYTF.

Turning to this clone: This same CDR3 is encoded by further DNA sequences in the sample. The CDR3 reads CASSLAGGNQPQHF. The CDR3 DNA reads as TGCGCCAGCAGCTTGGCCGGGGGCAATCAGCCCCAGCATTTT. The chain uses TRBV5-1 and TRBJ1-5; D is unclear. CDR1 and CDR2 from the germline V gene are SGHRS and YFSETQ. The ends were cut back, 0 bases at V and 2 bases at J, with 6 bases in the middle. This CDR3 spans 14 amino acids.

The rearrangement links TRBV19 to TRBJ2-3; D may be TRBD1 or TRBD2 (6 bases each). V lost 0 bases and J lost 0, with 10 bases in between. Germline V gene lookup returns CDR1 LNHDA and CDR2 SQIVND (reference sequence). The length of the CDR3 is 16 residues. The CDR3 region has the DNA TGTGCCAGTAGTATAGAAGGGGGGCCTAGCACAGATACGCAGTATTTT. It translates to CASSIEGGPSTDTQYF.

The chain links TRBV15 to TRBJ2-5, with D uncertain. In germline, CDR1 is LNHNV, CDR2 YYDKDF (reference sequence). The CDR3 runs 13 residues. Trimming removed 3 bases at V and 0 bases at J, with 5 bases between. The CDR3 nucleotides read TGTGCCACCAGCAGTGGATACCAAGAGACCCAGTACTTC. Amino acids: CATSSGYQETQYF.

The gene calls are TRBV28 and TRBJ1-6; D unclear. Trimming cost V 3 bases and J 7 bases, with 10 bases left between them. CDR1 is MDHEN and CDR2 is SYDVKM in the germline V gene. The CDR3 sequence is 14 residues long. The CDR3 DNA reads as TGTGCCAGCAGTTTCTGGACGCCCAATTCACCCCTCCACTTT. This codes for CASSFWTPNSPLHF.

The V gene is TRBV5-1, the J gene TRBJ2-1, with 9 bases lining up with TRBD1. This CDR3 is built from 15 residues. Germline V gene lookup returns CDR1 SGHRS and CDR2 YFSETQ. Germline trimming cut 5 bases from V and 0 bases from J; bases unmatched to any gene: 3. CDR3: CASRQGQGSYNEQFF. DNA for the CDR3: TGCGCCAGCAGACAGGGACAGGGCTCCTACAATGAGCAGTTCTTC.

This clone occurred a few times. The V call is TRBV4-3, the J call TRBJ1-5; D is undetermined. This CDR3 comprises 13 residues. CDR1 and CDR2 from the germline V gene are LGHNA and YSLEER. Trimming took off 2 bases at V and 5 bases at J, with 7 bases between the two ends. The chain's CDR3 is CASSQSSDQPQHF. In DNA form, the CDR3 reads TGCGCCAGCAGCCAATCATCAGATCAGCCCCAGCATTTT.